These T cell receptor beta chains were read from a single sample in a study of blood T cell repertoires in COVID-19. Assay used: immunoSEQ multiplex PCR; TCRdb lists only in-frame clones, some missing. Here the sample spans 200,000 to 250,000 clones, nearly 90% being singletons. The sample comprised PBMCs or T cells enriched from blood (not recorded which). These receptors came from a man aged 30 to 45 who had been exposed to COVID-19. The CDR3 runs from the conserved cysteine through the conserved F or W. D genes are given only for firm matches. Clone size is given for some rows only: seen once, a few or many times, or a class if the clone is expanded.

V,length,D,J,size,DNA,CDR3
TRBV27,16,TRBD1,TRBJ1-2,-,TGTGCCAGCAGGACAATCAGACAGGGGAGAAACTATGGCTACACCTTC,CASRTIRQGRNYGYTF
TRBV9,15,TRBD1,TRBJ1-1,-,TGTGCCAGCAGCCCGCGAACCGGGACAGGGGCTGAAGCTTTCTTT,CASSPRTGTGAEAFF
TRBV6-1,12,-,TRBJ1-1,-,TGTGCCAGCAGTGAGTACGGAGTAGAAGCTTTCTTT,CASSEYGVEAFF
TRBV5-4,14,-,TRBJ2-7,-,TGTGCCAGCAGCTTGTCCGGGGGCTCCTACGAGCAGTACTTC,CASSLSGGSYEQYF
TRBV15,12,-,TRBJ2-5,-,TGTGCCACCAGCACTGAACGGGAGACCCAGTACTTC,CATSTERETQYF
TRBV10-3,13,-,TRBJ1-1,once,TGTGCCGCCAGTCCCGCATCGAACACTGAAGCTTTCTTT,CAASPASNTEAFF
TRBV7-2,16,-,TRBJ2-7,-,TGTGCCAGCAGCCAACAAGCAGGGGCCTCATACTACGAGCAGTACTTC,CASSQQAGASYYEQYF
TRBV11-2,16,-,TRBJ1-2,-,TGTGCCAGCAGCCCCGGAGGGGCAGCCTCTTTCTATGGCTACACCTTC,CASSPGGAASFYGYTF
TRBV7-9,17,TRBD2,TRBJ2-2,-,TGTGCCAGCAGCTTAGCGCTAGCGGGGGCCGACACCGGGGAGCTGTTTTTT,CASSLALAGADTGELFF
TRBV5-1,15,-,TRBJ1-3,-,TGCGCCAGCAGCCCGTGGACTCTTCGCGGAAACACCATATATTTT,CASSPWTLRGNTIYF
TRBV6-1,15,-,TRBJ1-4,-,TGTGCCAGCAGTGAACAGGGTACGGGTGGTGAAAAACTGTTTTTT,CASSEQGTGGEKLFF
TRBV5-5,15,TRBD1,TRBJ2-2,-,TGTGCCAGCTGGGACAGACAGAGCAACACCGGGGAGCTGTTTTTT,CASWDRQSNTGELFF
TRBV5-1,13,-,TRBJ1-6,-,TGCGCCAGCAGCTTGGCAGGCTTATCACCCCTCCACTTT,CASSLAGLSPLHF
TRBV3-1/TRBV3-2,15,-,TRBJ2-5,-,TGTGCCAGCAGCCAAGAAGGGACTTCCGTAGAGACCCAGTACTTC,CASSQEGTSVETQYF
TRBV9,15,-,TRBJ2-4,-,TGTGCCAGCAGCGCCCGTGCGGGGGCCGGAGACATTCAGTACTTC,CASSARAGAGDIQYF